Each of the 17 T cell receptor beta chains below was sequenced from the same sample in a study of cytomegalovirus exposure and HLA in healthy donors. A multiplex PCR was run with 60 Vbeta primers and 13 Jbeta primers. Only in-frame clones appear in the TCRdb table, and some are missing; sequencing was by immunoSEQ multiplex PCR. This table holds fewer than 120,000 clones, about 80% found once. The sequenced material came from PBMCs. These receptors originate from a woman in her sixties or seventies in good health and CMV-seropositive.

Regarding this clone: Germline and junction disagree at one end, which may indicate a read error. This sequence joins TRBV5-1 and TRBJ1-2, with 8 bases lining up with TRBD1. Per germline, CDR1 SGHRS and CDR2 YFSETQ. This CDR3 contains 14 residues. This chain's CDR3 is CANSPGQGSQGYTF. In DNA form, the CDR3 reads TGCGCCAACAGCCCCGGACAGGGTTCGCAGGGCTACACCTTC. The whole variable domain, remainder taken from reference TRBV5-1 and TRBJ1-2, is KAGVTQTPRYLIKTRGQQVTLSCSPISGHRSVSWYQQTPGQGLQFLFEYFSETQRNKGNFPGRFSGRQFSNSRSEMNVSTLELGDSALYLCANSPGQGSQGYTFGSGTRLTVV.

The chain has TRBV9 and TRBJ2-7; 7 nucleotides align to TRBD2. CDR3 size: 14 residues. Germline trimming cut 0 bases from V and 2 bases from J; bases unmatched to any gene: 2. The germline V gene encodes CDR1 SGDLS and CDR2 YYNGEE. CDR3 DNA sequence: TGTGCCAGCAGCGTAGCAGCGGGGACCTACGAGCAGTACTTC. As protein: CASSVAAGTYEQYF.

For this clone: The same CDR3 also results from other DNA sequences found in this sample. The chain uses TRBV28 and TRBJ1-2, with a weak D call TRBD1 (5 bases). CDR1 is MDHEN and CDR2 is SYDVKM in the germline V gene. The ends were cut back, 5 bases at V and 8 bases at J, with 21 bases in the middle. The CDR3 sequence is 15 residues long. In nucleotides, the CDR3 is TGTGCCAGCAGTACCGCCCCGTTACAGGCTCTCGGCTACACCTTC. This codes for CASSTAPLQALGYTF.

This clone occurred a few times. The genes are TRBV2 and TRBJ2-7; TRBD1 aligns across 9 bases. The CDR3 is made up of 15 amino acids. The V gene's germline CDR1 is SNHLY and CDR2 FYNNEI. With V trimmed by 5 bases and J by 3 bases, 8 bases remained unmatched. The CDR3 here is CASSTSGTGNYEQYF. The CDR3 region has the DNA TGTGCCAGCAGTACTTCCGGGACAGGGAACTACGAGCAGTACTTC.

This sequence joins TRBV29-1 and TRBJ2-7; TRBD2 matches 10 bases. This CDR3 is 14 amino acids long. V lost 4 bases, J lost 3 bases, and 6 bases stayed unmatched. Germline CDR1 is SQVTM and CDR2 is ANQGSEA. The CDR3 bases are TGCAGCGTTGGTCTAGCGGGAGTGGACTACGAGCAGTACTTC. The encoded protein is CSVGLAGVDYEQYF.

The chain uses TRBV6-1 and TRBJ1-4; 7 nucleotides align to TRBD1. CDR1 MNHNS and CDR2 SASEGT come from the germline V gene. The CDR3 runs to 15 residues. Trimming at V came to 4 bases and at J to 6 bases, leaving 8 bases not matched to a gene. CDR3 DNA sequence: TGTGCCAGCAGTGGTGGACAGGCAGGGCATGAAAAACTGTTTTTT. Amino acid sequence: CASSGGQAGHEKLFF.

A single count supports this clone. J is TRBJ2-3 and V is TRBV25-1; 8 bases line up with TRBD2. The CDR3 is made up of 14 amino acids. Germline values: CDR1 MGHDK, CDR2 SYGVNS. V gave up 3 bases and J gave up 3 bases; unmatched junction bases: 2. This CDR3 reads CASSEGGRTDTQYF. The CDR3 bases are TGTGCCAGCAGTGAGGGCGGGAGGACAGATACGCAGTATTTT.

V gene TRBV6-1 combines with J gene TRBJ2-7, with TRBD1 identical over 7 bases. Germline V gene lookup returns CDR1 MNHNS and CDR2 SASEGT. Trimming at V came to 6 bases and at J to 4 bases, leaving 12 bases not matched to a gene. CDR3 length: 15 amino acids. The CDR3 loop is CASRSEAGGGYEQYF. CDR3 nucleotide sequence: TGTGCCAGCAGGTCAGAGGCAGGGGGTGGGTACGAGCAGTACTTC.

CDR3 amino acids: CASSDRWTRTGFNEKLFF. The CDR3 nucleotides are TGTGCCAGCAGTGACCGATGGACTAGGACTGGATTTAATGAAAAACTGTTTTTT. This chain uses TRBV6-1 with TRBJ1-4; the D is unclear. Germline CDR1 and CDR2: MNHNS and SASEGT. The CDR3 has 18 amino acids. The ends were cut back, 3 bases at V and 4 bases at J, with 21 bases in the middle.

This clone has a single count. The rearrangement uses TRBV7-9 and TRBJ2-5, with 10 bases fitting TRBD2. CDR3 length: 13 amino acids. V lost 4 bases, J lost 5 bases, and 1 base stayed unmatched. From germline, CDR1 is SEHNR and CDR2 FQNEAQ (reference sequence). The CDR3 DNA is TGTGCCAGCAGCTCGGGACTAGCGGAGACCCAGTACTTC. This encodes CASSSGLAETQYF.

This clone was recorded a few times. This chain links TRBV7-2 with TRBJ1-1; D remains ambiguous. Per the germline V gene, CDR1 is SGHTA and CDR2 is FQGNSA. The V end lost 6 bases, the J end lost 3 bases, and 5 bases lay between the germline ends. CDR3 length: 11 residues. DNA of the CDR3: TGTGCCAGCAGTCCGTACACTGAAGCTTTCTTT. Translating it yields CASSPYTEAFF.

This clone was found a few times. The V and J genes are TRBV7-2 and TRBJ2-4; 9 bases line up with TRBD1. Germline CDR1 and CDR2: SGHTA and FQGNSA. The J segment lost 7 bases and the V segment lost 4 bases, leaving 5 bases of the junction unmatched. The CDR3 is 14 residues long. CDR3 sequence reads: CASSSNGQGNIQYF. For the CDR3, the DNA is TGTGCCAGCAGCTCGAACGGACAGGGGAACATTCAGTACTTC.

In this sample, this clone turned up once. The gene calls are TRBV28 and TRBJ2-7; TRBD1 matches at 10 bases. The germline gives CDR1 MDHEN, CDR2 SYDVKM. CDR3 length equals 15 residues. J lost 3 bases, V lost 6 bases, and 8 bases had no gene match. As DNA, the CDR3 is TGTGCCAGCAGAACCTCCGGGACAGGGGTCTACGAGCAGTACTTC. Encoded protein: CASRTSGTGVYEQYF.

V and J are TRBV10-3 and TRBJ1-2; no reliable D call. Trimming cost V 4 bases and J 4 bases, with 13 bases left between them. CDR1 is ENHRY, CDR2 SYGVKD, per germline. The CDR3 loop spans 14 amino acids. The CDR3 protein is CAISGQATSYGYTF. In DNA, the CDR3 is TGTGCCATCAGTGGGCAGGCGACAAGCTATGGCTACACCTTC.

The CDR3 nucleotides read TGTGCCAGCTCACCGCAGGACAGTAACTATGAGCAGTTCTTC. Its translation: CASSPQDSNYEQFF. The chain has TRBV18 and TRBJ2-1; possible D gene TRBD1, 6 bases. This CDR3 spans 14 amino acids. Germline V gene sequence: CDR1 KGHSH, CDR2 LQKENI. V was clipped by 3 bases and J by 8 bases, with 14 bases between them.

This clone was seen just once. This chain joins TRBV12-1 and TRBJ2-3; the D segment call TRBD1 is taken from the table without a DNA check. TRBV12-1 is a documented pseudogene. The CDR3 sequence is 18 residues long. The CDR3 loop reads CASSDGTGKNGLTDTQYF. The CDR3 coding sequence is TGTGCCAGCAGCGACGGGACAGGGAAGAACGGACTTACAGATACGCAGTATTTT.

This clone was found once. The J gene is TRBJ1-1, the V gene TRBV30, with TRBD1 as a possible D gene (5 bases). CDR3 length equals 16 residues. Germline CDR1 and CDR2: GTSNPN and SVGIG (reference sequence). V lost 0 bases and J 3 bases, leaving 17 bases between the germline ends. The CDR3 DNA reads as TGTGCCTGGAGTGTGGGTTGGGGGGGTCGGGACACTGAAGCTTTCTTT. Protein product: CAWSVGWGGRDTEAFF. Full variable domain (remainder filled in from reference TRBV30 and TRBJ1-1): SQTIHQWPATLVQPVGSPLSLECTVEGTSNPNLYWYRQAAGRGLQLLFYSVGIGQISSEVPQNLSASRPQDRQFILSSKKLLLSDSGFYLCAWSVGWGGRDTEAFFGQGTRLTVV.